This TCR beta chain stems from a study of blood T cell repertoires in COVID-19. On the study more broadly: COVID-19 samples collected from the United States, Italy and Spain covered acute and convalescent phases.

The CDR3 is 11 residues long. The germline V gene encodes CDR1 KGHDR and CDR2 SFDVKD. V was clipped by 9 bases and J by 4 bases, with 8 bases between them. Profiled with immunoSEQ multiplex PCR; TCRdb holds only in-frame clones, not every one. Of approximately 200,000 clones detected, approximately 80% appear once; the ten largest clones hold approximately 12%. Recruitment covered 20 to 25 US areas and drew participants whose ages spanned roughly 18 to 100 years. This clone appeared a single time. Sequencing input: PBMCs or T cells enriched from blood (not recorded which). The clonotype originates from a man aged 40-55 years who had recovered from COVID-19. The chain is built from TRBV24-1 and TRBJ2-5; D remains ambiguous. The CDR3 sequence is CATAAGETQYF. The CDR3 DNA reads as TGTGCCACCGCGGCCGGAGAGACCCAGTACTTC.